The 11 T cell receptor beta chains below were found in one sample sequenced in a study of metastatic and nonmetastatic thyroid tumors. TCRdb re-called the PCR reads through MiXCR. The top ten clones hold roughly 3.3% of a sample with under 20,000 clones, 25% to 30% of them seen once. Thyroid surgery took place with no prior treatment in any patient. The sample taken for sequencing was blood. Receptors were obtained from a male donor with papillary thyroid cancer or a benign thyroid nodule (not recorded which). Some clones in this sample may be carry-over from other donors' samples.

This clone was recorded many times. J is TRBJ1-1 and V is TRBV3-1; D gene uncertain. There are 15 residues in the CDR3. Germline V gene data show CDR1 as LGHDT and CDR2 as YNNKEL (reference sequence). V was clipped by 3 bases and J by 14 bases, with 25 bases between them. The CDR3: CASSQDSRGGPVLFF. The CDR3 nucleotides are TGTGCCAGCAGCCAGGACTCTCGCGGAGGGCCGGTCTTATTCTTT.

There are many counts of this clone. Other DNA sequences within the sample encode an identical CDR3. This chain connects TRBV20-1 to TRBJ2-3; 10 nucleotides match TRBD2. Germline V CDR1 and CDR2: DFQATT, SNEGSKA (reference sequence). The length of the CDR3 is 19 residues. After removal of 5 bases from V and 0 bases from J, the junction contained 17 bases not matched to a gene. The CDR3 sequence: CSAPKREGQLLYSTDTQYF. Here the CDR3 DNA reads TGCAGTGCTCCCAAGCGGGAGGGCCAACTACTATATAGCACAGATACGCAGTATTTT.

V is TRBV5-1 and J is TRBJ2-7; 7 nucleotides line up with TRBD2. In germline, CDR1 is SGHRS, CDR2 YFSETQ. The CDR3 extends over 15 amino acids. The V and J ends lost 4 bases and 4 bases, in that order; junction bases with no gene match: 11. As DNA, the CDR3 is TGCGCCAGCAGCGCTTCGGGGGGAGGGCTTTACGAGCAGTACTTC. Protein: CASSASGGGLYEQYF.

V is TRBV30 and J is TRBJ1-6; 8 nucleotides match TRBD1. CDR3 length: 14 amino acids. V was pared by 1 base and J by 8 bases, with 4 bases of the junction left unmatched. Germline CDR1 GTSNPN, CDR2 SVGIG (reference sequence). In DNA form, the CDR3 reads TGTGCCTGGAGTGCAGGACAGGGCCATTCACCCCTCCACTTT. Translating it yields CAWSAGQGHSPLHF.

A word on this clone: At one boundary the junction diverges from the germline segment, which might be a read error. This chain joins TRBV10-2 and TRBJ1-5, with D possibly TRBD1 on 5 matching bases. CDR3 size: 19 residues. Germline V gives CDR1 WSHSY, CDR2 SAAADI. The CDR3 DNA reads as TGTGCCAGCAGTGAGTCAATAGGACAAATACGAAATAGCAATCAGCCCCAGCATTTT. Encoded protein: CASSESIGQIRNSNQPQHF.

This clone was recorded a few times. The genes are TRBV27 and TRBJ2-1, with D perhaps TRBD2 (5 bases). V was cut by 0 bases and J by 0 bases, with 6 bases left in between. The CDR3 runs to 15 residues. Per germline, CDR1 MNHEY and CDR2 SMNVEV (reference sequence). The CDR3 nucleotides read TGTGCCAGCAGTTTATCTGGGAGCTCCTACAATGAGCAGTTCTTC. Encoded protein: CASSLSGSSYNEQFF.

Relative to its sample, this clone is medium-sized (0.01 to 0.1%). J is TRBJ2-1 and V is TRBV6-2 or TRBV6-3, with TRBD2 identical over 13 bases. The germline V gene has CDR1 MNHEY and CDR2 SVGEGT. The CDR3 runs 15 residues. V gave up 6 bases and J gave up 9 bases; unmatched junction bases: 8. As DNA, the CDR3 is TGTGCCAGCAGCCCTACTAGCGGGGGGGCAAGTGAGCAGTTCTTC. This codes for CASSPTSGGASEQFF.

This clone showed up many times. The genes are TRBV5-1 and TRBJ1-4; TRBD1 is a possible D gene (6 bases). This CDR3 is 13 amino acids long. The V and J ends lost 5 bases and 6 bases respectively, with 11 bases between them. The germline V gene has CDR1 SGHRS and CDR2 YFSETQ. The CDR3 nucleotides read TGCGCCAGCAGAGGGACAATCGATGAAAAACTGTTTTTT. Protein sequence: CASRGTIDEKLFF.

In this sample, this clone turned up a few times. The chain is built from TRBV19 and TRBJ2-7, with D unclear. The length of the CDR3 is 11 residues. Trimming stripped 10 bases from V and 6 bases from J, with 13 bases between. Germline CDR1 LNHDA, CDR2 SQIVND (reference sequence). CDR3 in amino acids: CATRPRGEQYF. For the CDR3, the DNA is TGTGCCACCCGCCCCCGAGGCGAGCAGTACTTC.

This clone is categorized as medium-sized. The V and J genes are TRBV20-1 and TRBJ2-7; the D gene is possibly TRBD2 (5 bases). Trimming pared 4 bases from V and 0 bases from J, leaving 10 bases between. The CDR3 spans 13 residues. Looked up from germline, CDR1 is DFQATT and CDR2 is SNEGSKA (reference sequence). CDR3 sequence reads: CSAKAASSYEQYF. In DNA form, the CDR3 reads TGCAGTGCTAAAGCGGCCAGCTCCTACGAGCAGTACTTC.

The CDR3 reads CASSEQPSYEQYF. The CDR3 coding sequence is TGTGCCAGCAGTGAACAGCCCTCCTACGAGCAGTACTTC. The J gene is TRBJ2-7, the V gene TRBV6-1; D gene uncertain. Germline-derived CDR1 and CDR2 are MNHNS and SASEGT. Trimming took 2 bases from V and 0 from J, leaving 5 bases between them. The CDR3 sequence is 13 residues long.